This T cell receptor (beta chain) was profiled in a study of vaccination and CD4 T cells after COVID-19. Remarks on this clonotype: The antigen remains undetermined.

Treatment indicated: approximately nine-day PBMC culture with coronavirus spike peptide pools or control peptides (ViraFEST assay). TCR sequencing followed the expansion of antigen-specific T cells with peptide pools in ViraFEST. Researchers reported culturing two million PBMCs per well with 10 IU/ml IL-2 and around 9.4 ug/ml peptide pools. The CDR3 is made up of 14 amino acids. The germline V gene encodes CDR1 MNHEY and CDR2 SVGAGI. V dropped 2 bases and J dropped 0 bases, with 4 bases sitting between them. Oncomine TCR Beta short-read sequencing was applied to DNA from cultured CD4+ T cells. TCRdb reprocessed the PCR reads via MiXCR and lists one record per CDR3 protein. Of about 20,000 distinct CDR3 sequences in the sample, 45% to 55% are singletons; the top ten hold about 7.2%.

V usage is TRBV6-5 and J usage is TRBJ1-4; no firm D call. Sequenced input: CD4+ T cells from blood, cultured in vitro. This TCR was recovered from a human donor who had recovered from COVID-19. The CDR3 protein is CASSYGTTNEKLFF. The CDR3, as DNA: TGTGCCAGCAGTTACGGGACAACTAATGAAAAACTGTTTTTT.